The rows below give T cell receptor beta chains drawn from one sample of a study of cytomegalovirus exposure and HLA in healthy donors. The method was immunoSEQ multiplex PCR; TCRdb's version includes in-frame clones alone and lacks a portion of them. The sample lists more than 150,000 clones; 70% to 90% were seen once. Sequencing was performed on PBMCs. These receptors all come from a woman younger than 35 in good health and CMV-seronegative. Both conserved end residues are part of each CDR3. A D gene is named only where the DNA matches it firmly. Rows give clone size only sometimes, using once, few, many, or a class for an expanded clone.

D,size,J,V,CDR3,DNA
TRBD1,-,TRBJ2-7,TRBV6-7,CASRGDRASYEQYF,TGTGCCAGCAGGGGCGACAGGGCCTCCTACGAGCAGTACTTC
-,-,TRBJ2-7,TRBV4-3,CASSQDRLASGEQYF,TGCGCCAGCAGCCAAGATCGGTTGGCATCGGGGGAGCAGTACTTC
TRBD1,-,TRBJ2-1,TRBV6-5,CASSTPGTGINEQFF,TGTGCCAGCAGTACCCCCGGGACAGGGATTAATGAGCAGTTCTTC
-,-,TRBJ2-3,TRBV27,CASSSLRGSRGTDTQYF,TGTGCCAGCAGTTCCCTCCGGGGGAGTAGGGGCACAGATACGCAGTATTTT
TRBD2,-,TRBJ2-5,TRBV6-1,CASSDSGGVGETQYF,TGTGCCAGCAGTGATTCGGGGGGAGTGGGAGAGACCCAGTACTTC
TRBD2,-,TRBJ2-2,TRBV5-4,CASSYHGLAGGTGELFF,TGTGCCAGCAGCTACCACGGACTAGCGGGGGGCACCGGGGAGCTGTTTTTT
TRBD2,-,TRBJ2-1,TRBV29-1,CSVEGGGVYNEQFF,TGCAGCGTTGAGGGCGGGGGGGTTTACAATGAGCAGTTCTTC
-,-,TRBJ2-2,TRBV18,CASSPARGAPNTGELFF,TGTGCCAGCTCACCGGCCAGGGGCGCACCCAACACCGGGGAGCTGTTTTTT
TRBD2,-,TRBJ2-3,TRBV4-3,CASSQDRPPSSAGGGDTQYF,TGCGCCAGCAGCCAAGATCGTCCCCCTTCCTCAGCGGGAGGGGGGGATACGCAGTATTTT
TRBD1,once,TRBJ2-7,TRBV6-5,CASRNPGQGNYEQYF,TGTGCCAGCAGGAACCCGGGACAGGGAAACTACGAGCAGTACTTC